This is a list of T cell receptor beta chains from one sample in a study of blood T cell repertoires in COVID-19. Method: immunoSEQ multiplex PCR; TCRdb's copy keeps in-frame clones and lacks some. The sample holds just over 150,000 clones; 75% to 90% are singletons and the top ten take approximately 15%. Sequencing input: peripheral blood. The receptor set was obtained from a woman in her 40s with acute or convalescent COVID-19. CDR3s include the opening cysteine and the closing phenylalanine or tryptophan. The order of the fields is CDR3 protein, CDR3 DNA, J gene, D gene, V gene, clone size. A D gene is named only where the DNA matches it firmly. Size is omitted from some rows. Given values are once, few, many or a class for expanded clones.

CSVTGTGINEQFF | TGCAGCGTAACCGGGACTGGTATCAATGAGCAGTTCTTC | TRBJ2-1 | - | TRBV29-1 | -
CAWSPGTYEQYF | TGTGCCTGGAGTCCCGGGACCTACGAGCAGTACTTC | TRBJ2-7 | - | TRBV30 | -
CASAPVREYTEAFF | TGTGCCAGCGCCCCTGTGCGGGAGTACACTGAAGCTTTCTTT | TRBJ1-1 | - | TRBV18 | once
CASSQSVTGGLYEQYF | TGTGCCAGCAGCCAGTCCGTTACGGGGGGCCTCTACGAGCAGTACTTC | TRBJ2-7 | - | TRBV5-6 | -
CASSFSGRVTDTQYF | TGTGCCAGCAGTTTTAGCGGGAGGGTAACAGATACGCAGTATTTT | TRBJ2-3 | TRBD2 | TRBV6-5 | -
CASSPDRRATNYGYTF | TGTGCCAGCTCACCAGACAGAAGGGCCACTAACTATGGCTACACCTTC | TRBJ1-2 | - | TRBV18 | -
CASSFQEDQPQHF | TGTGCCAGCAGTTTTCAGGAGGATCAGCCCCAGCATTTT | TRBJ1-5 | - | TRBV12-3/TRBV12-4 | -
CASNSRTGLISNQPQHF | TGCGCCAGCAATTCTCGGACAGGGTTAATTAGCAATCAGCCCCAGCATTTT | TRBJ1-5 | TRBD1 | TRBV23-1 | few
CASSERGHGNTEAFF | TGCGCCAGCAGTGAGCGGGGACACGGGAACACTGAAGCTTTCTTT | TRBJ1-1 | - | TRBV10-1 | -
CASSTTGGFGNTIYF | TGCGCCAGCAGCACTACAGGGGGCTTTGGAAACACCATATATTTT | TRBJ1-3 | TRBD1 | TRBV5-1 | -
CASSPRSGGASDEQFF | TGTGCCAGCAGCCCACGTAGCGGGGGGGCATCGGATGAGCAGTTCTTC | TRBJ2-1 | TRBD2 | TRBV3-1/TRBV3-2 | once
CASSIKTTDYSNQPQHF | TGTGCCAGTAGTATAAAAACGACTGACTATAGCAATCAGCCCCAGCATTTT | TRBJ1-5 | - | TRBV19 | -
CASSFHPSNQPQHF | TGTGCCAGCAGTTTTCATCCTAGCAATCAGCCCCAGCATTTT | TRBJ1-5 | - | TRBV6-2/TRBV6-3 | few
CATSDPTGVVGAQYF | TGTGCCACCAGTGATCCGACAGGGGTAGTCGGAGCGCAGTATTTT | TRBJ2-3 | TRBD1 | TRBV24-1 | -
CASSQDKGGPQHF | TGTGCCAGCAGCCAAGATAAGGGAGGGCCCCAGCATTTT | TRBJ1-5 | - | TRBV4-2 | -
CASGLKITGTGGYLRGETQYF | TGTGCCAGCGGCCTGAAAATTACCGGGACAGGGGGATACCTCCGTGGGGAGACCCAGTACTTC | TRBJ2-5 | TRBD1 | TRBV9 | -
CASSSRDRSYQPQHF | TGTGCCAGTAGTAGCCGGGACAGGTCGTATCAGCCCCAGCATTTT | TRBJ1-5 | TRBD1 | TRBV19 | few
CASSLGTSGRRDTQYF | TGTGCCAGCAGCCTGGGGACTAGCGGGAGGAGGGATACGCAGTATTTT | TRBJ2-3 | TRBD2 | TRBV11-2 | -
CASCRGTNPHTEAFF | TGTGCCAGCTGTAGGGGAACCAACCCCCACACTGAAGCTTTCTTT | TRBJ1-1 | - | TRBV2 | once
CASSREGGGRGEQYF | TGTGCCAGCAGCCGCGAAGGGGGCGGACGGGGGGAGCAGTACTTC | TRBJ2-7 | - | TRBV7-3 | -
CASSWTSGSGKTQYF | TGCGCCAGCAGCTGGACTAGCGGGAGTGGGAAGACCCAGTACTTC | TRBJ2-5 | TRBD2 | TRBV5-1 | -
CASSLRGVTGDTQYF | TGCGCCAGCAGCTTGCGGGGGGTCACGGGAGATACGCAGTATTTT | TRBJ2-3 | TRBD2 | TRBV5-1 | -
CASTRQGVIARNEQFF | TGTGCCAGCACCCGCCAGGGGGTAATAGCGAGGAATGAGCAGTTCTTC | TRBJ2-1 | TRBD1 | TRBV13 | once
CAWSVNSVRSEKLFF | TGTGCCTGGAGTGTAAACTCCGTGCGGAGCGAAAAACTGTTTTTT | TRBJ1-4 | - | TRBV30 | -
CASSQIGAPSTDTQYF | TGTGCCAGCAGCCAAATAGGGGCTCCTAGCACAGATACGCAGTATTTT | TRBJ2-3 | - | TRBV3-1/TRBV3-2 | once
CASSFSLTYEQYF | TGCGCCAGCAGCTTTAGTTTGACCTACGAGCAGTACTTC | TRBJ2-7 | - | TRBV5-1 | -
CASSHGQPYGYTF | TGCGCCAGCAGCCATGGACAGCCCTATGGCTACACCTTC | TRBJ1-2 | - | TRBV5-1 | few
CASSQTLTVEETQYF | TGTGCCAGCAGCCAAACCTTGACAGTTGAAGAGACCCAGTACTTC | TRBJ2-5 | - | TRBV7-9 | -
CASSRGSGGVDTQYF | TGTGCCAGCAGTCGGGGTAGCGGGGGTGTGGATACGCAGTATTTT | TRBJ2-3 | TRBD2 | TRBV28 | -
CASSYSKLQGRSSTF | TGTGCCAGCAGTTACTCGAAGTTGCAGGGCCGCTCCAGTACCTTC | TRBJ1-2 | - | TRBV6-5 | -
CASSQDRTVGAIGEQFF | TGCGCCAGCAGCCAAGATAGGACTGTGGGGGCTATAGGGGAGCAGTTCTTC | TRBJ2-1 | - | TRBV4-1 | -
CASRERRVSNEQFF | TGTGCCAGCAGGGAGCGGAGGGTCTCCAATGAGCAGTTCTTC | TRBJ2-1 | - | TRBV28 | -
CAISDLTSGGAEDNEQFF | TGTGCCATCAGTGATCTGACTAGCGGGGGGGCGGAAGACAATGAGCAGTTCTTC | TRBJ2-1 | TRBD2 | TRBV10-3 | -
CASSLSQGAFTEAFF | TGTGCCAGCAGCTTATCACAGGGGGCGTTTACTGAAGCTTTCTTT | TRBJ1-1 | TRBD1 | TRBV11-1 | -
CASIASGWGDTQYF | TGCGCCAGCATAGCGAGCGGGTGGGGAGATACGCAGTATTTT | TRBJ2-3 | - | TRBV5-1 | -
CASSLNGLAGNEQFF | TGTGCCAGCAGCTTGAACGGACTAGCGGGAAATGAGCAGTTCTTC | TRBJ2-1 | TRBD2 | TRBV9 | -
CASSDIWTSTGYTF | TGCGCCAGCAGTGATATATGGACATCCACCGGCTACACCTTC | TRBJ1-2 | - | TRBV4-1 | once
CASFDNNYGYTF | TGTGCCAGCTTCGACAATAACTATGGCTACACCTTC | TRBJ1-2 | - | TRBV14 | -
CASSTGGVVIYNEQFF | TGTGCCAGCAGCACAGGAGGGGTCGTGATCTACAATGAGCAGTTCTTC | TRBJ2-1 | - | TRBV7-6 | -
CATSDSRGGEEETQYF | TGTGCCACCAGTGATTCCCGGGGAGGGGAAGAAGAGACCCAGTACTTC | TRBJ2-5 | TRBD2 | TRBV24-1 | -
CASGRQGKGQETQYF | TGTGCCAGTGGCAGGCAGGGTAAAGGACAAGAGACCCAGTACTTC | TRBJ2-5 | - | TRBV6-5 | -
CASSPRLATMETQYF | TGTGCCAGCAGTCCTAGACTAGCGACGATGGAGACCCAGTACTTC | TRBJ2-5 | TRBD2 | TRBV27 | -
CASSFTTANEKLFF | TGTGCCAGCAGCTTTACGACAGCTAATGAAAAACTGTTTTTT | TRBJ1-4 | - | TRBV5-5 | -
CATDPRGPGRGEQFF | TGTGCCACAGACCCCAGGGGACCGGGACGGGGTGAGCAGTTCTTC | TRBJ2-1 | - | TRBV2 | -
CASSTGRPDTQYF | TGTGCCAGCAGCACCGGGAGGCCAGATACGCAGTATTTT | TRBJ2-3 | TRBD2 | TRBV11-2 | -
CASSGTGVREQYF | TGTGCCAGCAGCGGGACAGGCGTACGAGAGCAGTACTTC | TRBJ2-7 | TRBD1 | TRBV28 | -
CASSSDAAGGELFF | TGTGCCAGCAGCTCGGACGCCGCGGGCGGGGAGCTGTTTTTT | TRBJ2-2 | - | TRBV6-4 | once
CASSDGGASTDTQYF | TGTGCCAGCAGTGACGGGGGGGCTAGCACAGATACGCAGTATTTT | TRBJ2-3 | - | TRBV6-4 | -
CASSPRGAGQPQHF | TGTGCCAGTAGTCCACGGGGGGCCGGTCAGCCCCAGCATTTT | TRBJ1-5 | - | TRBV19 | -
CASSSGPTDTYNEQFF | TGTGCCAGCAGCTCAGGCCCGACCGATACCTACAATGAGCAGTTCTTC | TRBJ2-1 | - | TRBV11-3 | -
CASSVGGGGTQYF | TGTGCCAGCAGCGTAGGAGGGGGCGGGACCCAGTACTTC | TRBJ2-5 | TRBD1 | TRBV9 | once
CASSYNQRSGANEQFF | TGTGCCAGCAGTTATAATCAAAGGAGCGGAGCAAATGAGCAGTTCTTC | TRBJ2-1 | - | TRBV6-5 | -
CASSNGQRPNEQYF | TGTGCCAGTAGTAACGGTCAGCGGCCCAACGAGCAGTACTTC | TRBJ2-7 | - | TRBV19 | -
CSASGQGESSPLHF | TGCAGTGCTAGTGGACAGGGTGAGAGTTCACCCCTCCACTTT | TRBJ1-6 | TRBD1 | TRBV20-1 | once
CASSIDQGRETQYF | TGTGCCAGTAGTATAGATCAGGGTAGGGAGACCCAGTACTTC | TRBJ2-5 | - | TRBV19 | -
CASRPGDNSPLHF | TGTGCCAGTCGCCCAGGGGATAATTCACCCCTCCACTTT | TRBJ1-6 | - | TRBV19 | -
CAWTTGRDSPLHF | TGTGCCTGGACTACTGGGCGGGATTCACCCCTCCACTTT | TRBJ1-6 | - | TRBV30 | -